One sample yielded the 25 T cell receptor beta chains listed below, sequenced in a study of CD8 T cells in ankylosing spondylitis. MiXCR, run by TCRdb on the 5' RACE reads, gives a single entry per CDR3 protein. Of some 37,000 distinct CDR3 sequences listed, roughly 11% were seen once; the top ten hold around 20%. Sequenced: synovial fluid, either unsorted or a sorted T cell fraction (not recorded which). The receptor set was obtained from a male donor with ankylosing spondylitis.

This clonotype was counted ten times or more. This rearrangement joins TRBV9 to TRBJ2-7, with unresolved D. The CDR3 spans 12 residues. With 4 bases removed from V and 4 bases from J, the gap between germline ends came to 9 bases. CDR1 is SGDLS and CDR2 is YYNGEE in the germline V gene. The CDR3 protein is CASSPNDYEQYF. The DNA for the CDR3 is TGTGCCAGCAGCCCAAATGATTACGAGCAGTACTTC.

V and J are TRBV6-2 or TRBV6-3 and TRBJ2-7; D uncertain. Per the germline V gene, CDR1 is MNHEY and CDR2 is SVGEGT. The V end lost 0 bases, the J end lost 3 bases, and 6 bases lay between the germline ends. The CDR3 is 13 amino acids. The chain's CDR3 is CASSYSGNYEQYF. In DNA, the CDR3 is TGTGCCAGCAGTTACTCGGGTAACTACGAGCAGTACTTC.

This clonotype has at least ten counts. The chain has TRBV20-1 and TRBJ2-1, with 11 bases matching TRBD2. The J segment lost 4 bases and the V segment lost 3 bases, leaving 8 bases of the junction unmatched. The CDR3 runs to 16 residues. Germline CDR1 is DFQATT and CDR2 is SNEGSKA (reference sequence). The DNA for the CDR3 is TGCAGTGCTAGGGACTCAACTAGCGGGAGATACAATGAGCAGTTCTTC. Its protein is CSARDSTSGRYNEQFF.

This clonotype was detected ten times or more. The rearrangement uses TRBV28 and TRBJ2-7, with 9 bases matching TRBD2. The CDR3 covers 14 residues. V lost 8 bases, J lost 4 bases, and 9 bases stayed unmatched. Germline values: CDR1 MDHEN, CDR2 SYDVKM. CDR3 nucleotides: TGTGCCAGCGGCCTTAGCGGGAGTGTTTACGAGCAGTACTTC. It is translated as CASGLSGSVYEQYF. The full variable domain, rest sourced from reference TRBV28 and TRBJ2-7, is DVKVTQSSRYLVKRTGEKVFLECVQDMDHENMFWYRQDPGLGLRLIYFSYDVKMKEKGDIPEGYSVSREKKERFSLILESASTNQTSMYLCASGLSGSVYEQYFGPGTRLTVT.

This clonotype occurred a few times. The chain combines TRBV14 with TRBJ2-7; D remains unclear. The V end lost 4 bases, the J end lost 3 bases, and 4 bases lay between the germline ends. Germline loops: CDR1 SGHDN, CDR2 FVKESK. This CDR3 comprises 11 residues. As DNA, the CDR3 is TGTGCCAGCAGCCCCCACTACGAGCAGTACTTC. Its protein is CASSPHYEQYF. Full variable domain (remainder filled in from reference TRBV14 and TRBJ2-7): EAGVTQFPSHSVIEKGQTVTLRCDPISGHDNLYWYRRVMGKEIKFLLHFVKESKQDESGMPNNRFLAERTGGTYSTLKVQPAELEDSGVYFCASSPHYEQYFGPGTRLTVT.

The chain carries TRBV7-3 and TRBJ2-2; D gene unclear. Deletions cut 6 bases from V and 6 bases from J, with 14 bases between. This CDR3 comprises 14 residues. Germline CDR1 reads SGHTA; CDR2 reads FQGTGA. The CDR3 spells CASSRLWGSGELFF. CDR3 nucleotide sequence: TGTGCCAGCAGTCGTCTATGGGGATCCGGGGAGCTGTTTTTT.

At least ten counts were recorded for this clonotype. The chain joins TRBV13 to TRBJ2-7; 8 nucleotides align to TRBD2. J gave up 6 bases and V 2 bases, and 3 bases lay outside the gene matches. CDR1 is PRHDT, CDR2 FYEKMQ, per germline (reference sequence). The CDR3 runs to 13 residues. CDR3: CASSLQRGGEQYF. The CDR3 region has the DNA TGTGCCAGCAGCTTACAACGGGGGGGCGAGCAGTACTTC.

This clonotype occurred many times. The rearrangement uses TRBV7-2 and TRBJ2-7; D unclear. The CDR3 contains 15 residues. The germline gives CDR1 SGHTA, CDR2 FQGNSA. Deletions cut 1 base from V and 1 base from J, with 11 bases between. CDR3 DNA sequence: TGTGCCAGCAGCTTAGAGCAGTTTGAGTCCTACGAGCAGTACTTC. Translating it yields CASSLEQFESYEQYF.

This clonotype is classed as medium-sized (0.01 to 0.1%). CDR3 DNA: TGCAGTGCTGAAGTGTCTAGCGGATACGAGCAGTACTTC. Translating it yields CSAEVSSGYEQYF. The chain joins TRBV20-1 to TRBJ2-7; 7 bases fit TRBD2. The V segment lost 5 bases and the J segment 4 bases; nucleotides outside the gene matches: 8. The CDR3 contains 13 residues. Germline V lookup: CDR1 DFQATT, CDR2 SNEGSKA (reference sequence).

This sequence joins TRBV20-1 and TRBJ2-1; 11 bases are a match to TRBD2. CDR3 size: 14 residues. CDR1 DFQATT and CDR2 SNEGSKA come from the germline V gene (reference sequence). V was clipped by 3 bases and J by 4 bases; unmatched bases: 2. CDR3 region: CSASSGRVYNEQFF. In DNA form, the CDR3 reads TGCAGTGCTAGTAGCGGGAGGGTGTACAATGAGCAGTTCTTC.

DNA of the CDR3: TGTGCCAGTACCACAGGTTCCAATCAGCCCCAGCATTTT. Translated: CASTTGSNQPQHF. V is TRBV19 and J is TRBJ1-5, with D possibly matching TRBD1 (5 bases). The CDR3 runs 13 residues. The germline gives CDR1 LNHDA, CDR2 SQIVND (reference sequence). V shed 7 bases and J shed 3 bases, with 10 bases lying between them.

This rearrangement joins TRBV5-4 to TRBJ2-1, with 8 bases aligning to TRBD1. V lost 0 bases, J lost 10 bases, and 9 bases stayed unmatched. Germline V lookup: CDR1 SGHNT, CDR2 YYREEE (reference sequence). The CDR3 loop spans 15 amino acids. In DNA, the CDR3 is TGTGCCAGCAGCTTGGTCAGGGGGCTAGCACTCGAGCAGTTCTTC. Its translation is CASSLVRGLALEQFF.

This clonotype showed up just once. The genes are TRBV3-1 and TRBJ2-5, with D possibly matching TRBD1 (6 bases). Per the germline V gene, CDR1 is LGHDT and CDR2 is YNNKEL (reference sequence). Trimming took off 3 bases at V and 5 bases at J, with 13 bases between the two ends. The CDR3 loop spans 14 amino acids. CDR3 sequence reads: CASSHLGGGETQYF. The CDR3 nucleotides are TGTGCCAGCAGCCACCTTGGGGGCGGGGAGACCCAGTACTTC.

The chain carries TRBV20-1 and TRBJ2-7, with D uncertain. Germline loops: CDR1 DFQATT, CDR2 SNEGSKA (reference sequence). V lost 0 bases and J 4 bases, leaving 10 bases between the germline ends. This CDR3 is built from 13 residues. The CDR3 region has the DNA TGCAGTGCTAGAGAGCGGCTTATTTACGAGCAGTACTTC. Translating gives CSARERLIYEQYF.

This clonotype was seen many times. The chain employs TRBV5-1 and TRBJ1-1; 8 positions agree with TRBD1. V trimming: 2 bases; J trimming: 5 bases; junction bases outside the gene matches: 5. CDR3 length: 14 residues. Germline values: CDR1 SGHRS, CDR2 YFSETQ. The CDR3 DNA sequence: TGCGCCAGCAGCTTCCAGGGGGCTAGGACTGAAGCTTTCTTT. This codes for CASSFQGARTEAFF.

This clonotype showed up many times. The CDR3 nucleotides read TGTGCCACCAGTGATTCCGGGAGCACGAACAAGCAGTTCTTC. Translated, it gives CATSDSGSTNKQFF. The chain recombines TRBV24-1 with TRBJ2-1, with a weak D call TRBD2 (6 bases). Trimming stripped 2 bases from V and 11 bases from J, with 15 bases between. The CDR3 is 14 amino acids. In germline, CDR1 is KGHDR, CDR2 SFDVKD.

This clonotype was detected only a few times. DNA for the CDR3: TGTGCCAGCAGTCTCGGACTAGCGGGATATGAGCAGTTCTTC. Translating gives CASSLGLAGYEQFF. The gene calls are TRBV27 and TRBJ2-1; 12 nucleotides match TRBD2. Trimming cost V 5 bases and J 8 bases; bases outside gene matches: 4. The CDR3 is 14 residues long. Germline CDR1 is MNHEY and CDR2 is SMNVEV (reference sequence).

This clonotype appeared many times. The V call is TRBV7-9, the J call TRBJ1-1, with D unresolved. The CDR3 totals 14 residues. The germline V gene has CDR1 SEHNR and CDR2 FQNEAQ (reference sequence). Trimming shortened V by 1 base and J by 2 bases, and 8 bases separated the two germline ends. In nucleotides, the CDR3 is TGTGCCAGCAGCTTAGGAGGAGGAAACACTGAAGCTTTCTTT. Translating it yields CASSLGGGNTEAFF.

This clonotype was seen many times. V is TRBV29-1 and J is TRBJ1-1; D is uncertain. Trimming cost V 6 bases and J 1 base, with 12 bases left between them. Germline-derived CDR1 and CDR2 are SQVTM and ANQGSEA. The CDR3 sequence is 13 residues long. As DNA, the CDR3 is TGCAGCGTATCCAACAGAGCGAACACTGAAGCTTTCTTT. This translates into CSVSNRANTEAFF. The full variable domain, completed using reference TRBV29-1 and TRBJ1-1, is SAVISQKPSRDICQRGTSLTIQCQVDSQVTMMFWYRQQPGQSLTLIATANQGSEATYESGFVIDKFPISRPNLTFSTLTVSNMSPEDSSIYLCSVSNRANTEAFFGQGTRLTVV.

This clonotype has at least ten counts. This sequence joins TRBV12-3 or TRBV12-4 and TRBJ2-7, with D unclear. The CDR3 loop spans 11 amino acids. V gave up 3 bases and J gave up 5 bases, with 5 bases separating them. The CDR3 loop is CASSFNHEQYF. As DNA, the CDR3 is TGTGCCAGCAGTTTCAACCACGAGCAGTACTTC.

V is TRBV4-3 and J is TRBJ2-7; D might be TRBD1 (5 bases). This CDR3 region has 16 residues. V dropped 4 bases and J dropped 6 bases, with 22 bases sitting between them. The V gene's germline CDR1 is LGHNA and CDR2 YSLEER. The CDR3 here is CASSPVLGNGAAEQYF. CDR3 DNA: TGCGCCAGCAGCCCAGTCTTGGGGAATGGGGCAGCCGAGCAGTACTTC.

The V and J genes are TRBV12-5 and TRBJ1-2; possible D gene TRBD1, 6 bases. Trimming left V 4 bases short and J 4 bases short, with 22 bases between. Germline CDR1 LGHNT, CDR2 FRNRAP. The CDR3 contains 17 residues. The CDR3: CASGSSTPDRIVYGYTF. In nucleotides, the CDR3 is TGTGCTAGTGGTTCCTCCACCCCCGACAGGATTGTCTATGGCTACACCTTC.

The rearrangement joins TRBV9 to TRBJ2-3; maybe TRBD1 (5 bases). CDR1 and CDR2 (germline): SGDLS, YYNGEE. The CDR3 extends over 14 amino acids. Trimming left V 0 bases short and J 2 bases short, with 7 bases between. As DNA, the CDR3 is TGTGCCAGCAGCGTAGGACAGAACACAGATACGCAGTATTTT. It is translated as CASSVGQNTDTQYF.

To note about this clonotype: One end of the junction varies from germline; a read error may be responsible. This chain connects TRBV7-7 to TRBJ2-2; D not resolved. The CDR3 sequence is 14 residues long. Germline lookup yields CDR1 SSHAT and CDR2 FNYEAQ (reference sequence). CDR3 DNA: TGTGCTAGCAGCTTAGTACAGAACACCGGGGAGCTGTTTTTT. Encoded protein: CASSLVQNTGELFF.

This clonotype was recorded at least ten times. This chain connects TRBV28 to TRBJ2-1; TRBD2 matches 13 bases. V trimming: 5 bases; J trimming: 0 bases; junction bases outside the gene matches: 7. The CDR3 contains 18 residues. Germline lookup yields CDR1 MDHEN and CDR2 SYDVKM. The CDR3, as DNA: TGTGCCAGCAGTACCGGGACTAGCGGGAAAAGCTCCTACAATGAGCAGTTCTTC. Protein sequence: CASSTGTSGKSSYNEQFF.